This T cell receptor beta chain is from a study of blood T cell repertoires in COVID-19. Study context: Specimens from acute and convalescent COVID-19 originated in the United States, Italy and Spain.

Germline CDR1 and CDR2: MNHEY and SMNVEV (reference sequence). V lost 4 bases to trimming and J lost 9 bases; unmatched junction nucleotides: 15. This CDR3 is 16 amino acids long. Assay: immunoSEQ multiplex PCR; the TCRdb copy retains only in-frame clones and omits some. In the table there are approximately 140,000 clones, roughly 89% of which are singletons. Individuals drawn from 20 to 30 US areas were about 18 to 95 years old. Exposed enrollees had met someone with a PCR-confirmed or clinician-diagnosed COVID-19 case at some point within the 2 weeks before study entry. The sample comprised PBMCs or T cells enriched from blood (not recorded which). This receptor was identified in a woman aged 50 to 65 who had been exposed to COVID-19. This chain links TRBV27 with TRBJ2-3; 8 bases fit TRBD2. The CDR3 region has the DNA TGTGCCAGCAGTTCTGTGACGGGGGGGGGCCCGGCCACGCAGTATTTT. Translation gives CASSSVTGGGPATQYF.